The 12 T cell receptor beta chains below all came from one sample that was sequenced in a study of cytomegalovirus exposure and HLA in healthy donors. Both 60 Vbeta primers and 13 Jbeta primers went into the PCR. Data came from immunoSEQ multiplex PCR; TCRdb stores just in-frame clones and leaves some out. The table lists about 120,000 clones, around three quarters of them singletons, with less than 3% in the top ten. Sequenced input: PBMCs. The origin of the receptors is a man aged 30 to 39 in good health and CMV-seronegative.

This chain uses TRBV11-2 with TRBJ2-7, with 9 bases aligning to TRBD2. Germline trimming cut 3 bases from V and 0 bases from J; bases unmatched to any gene: 3. Germline V gives CDR1 SGHAT, CDR2 FQNNGV. The CDR3 sequence is 15 residues long. CDR3 region: CASSFYSGSSYEQYF. In DNA form, the CDR3 reads TGTGCCAGCAGCTTTTATAGCGGGAGCTCCTACGAGCAGTACTTC.

The chain joins TRBV7-9 to TRBJ1-1; D is ambiguous. The CDR3 contains 14 residues. The germline CDR1 and CDR2 sequences are SEHNR and FQNEAQ (reference sequence). Trimming removed 6 bases from V and 1 base from J, with 12 bases in between. The CDR3 region has the DNA TGTGCCAGCAGGCGGGGAGATAAGAACACTGAAGCTTTCTTT. It codes for CASRRGDKNTEAFF.

The chain links TRBV5-6 to TRBJ2-7, with D tentatively TRBD1 (6 bases). Trimming removed 9 bases from V and 0 bases from J, with 16 bases in between. The CDR3 extends over 14 amino acids. CDR1 is SGHDT, CDR2 YYEEEE, per germline. Here the CDR3 reads CATFITGSSYEQYF. The DNA of the CDR3 is TGTGCCACCTTTATTACAGGGAGCTCCTACGAGCAGTACTTC.

CDR3 in amino acids: CASSLPLAGTNEQFF. As DNA, the CDR3 is TGTGCCAGCAGCTTACCCCTAGCGGGAACCAATGAGCAGTTCTTC. The chain recombines TRBV7-9 with TRBJ2-1, with 9 bases identical to TRBD2. The CDR3 runs 15 residues. Looked up from germline, CDR1 is SEHNR and CDR2 is FQNEAQ (reference sequence). After removal of 2 bases from V and 6 bases from J, the junction contained 5 bases not matched to a gene.

CDR3 amino acids: CASSFTSLAGTGELFF. The CDR3 DNA reads as TGTGCCAGCAGCTTTACATCCCTAGCGGGCACCGGGGAGCTGTTTTTT. The V and J genes are TRBV11-3 and TRBJ2-2, with 8 positions matching TRBD2. Germline V gives CDR1 SGHNT, CDR2 YENEEA. Trimming cost V 3 bases and J 4 bases; bases outside gene matches: 7. The length of the CDR3 is 16 residues.

This chain connects TRBV5-5 to TRBJ1-1; D is perhaps TRBD1 (5 bases). Germline assignment: CDR1 SGHKS and CDR2 YYEKEE (reference sequence). V lost 0 bases to trimming and J lost 1 base, with 7 bases between them. The CDR3 contains 14 residues. CDR3 coding DNA: TGTGCCAGCAGCTTGGGCGGGGGGAACACTGAAGCTTTCTTT. Its protein is CASSLGGGNTEAFF.

The chain joins TRBV6-1 to TRBJ2-2, with D maybe TRBD2 (7 bases). In germline, CDR1 is MNHNS, CDR2 SASEGT. The V end was cut by 7 bases, the J end by 6 bases, with 18 bases between. The CDR3 has 15 amino acids. CDR3 sequence (DNA): TGTGCCAGCAACCAATGGGGGGGCCGCGCCGGGGAGCTGTTTTTT. Its translation: CASNQWGGRAGELFF.

This chain connects TRBV2 to TRBJ2-3, with a possible D match to TRBD2 (5 bases). The V gene lost 5 bases and the J gene lost 1 base, with 10 bases spanning the gap. Germline V gives CDR1 SNHLY, CDR2 FYNNEI. The CDR3 is 14 residues long. The CDR3 sequence is CASSYTSRTDTQYF. The DNA for the CDR3 is TGTGCCAGCAGTTACACTAGTCGCACAGATACGCAGTATTTT.

The chain joins TRBV28 to TRBJ1-2; tentatively, D is TRBD1 (6 bases). Germline V lookup: CDR1 MDHEN, CDR2 SYDVKM. Trimming took 5 bases from V and 2 from J, leaving 15 bases between them. This CDR3 region has 15 residues. In DNA, the CDR3 is TGTGCCAGCAGTCGTCCCAGGGGAGGGAACTATGGCTACACCTTC. It specifies CASSRPRGGNYGYTF.

V gene TRBV14 combines with J gene TRBJ2-2; D possibly corresponds to TRBD1 (5 bases). Germline V gene lookup returns CDR1 SGHDN and CDR2 FVKESK. The CDR3 length is 15 residues. V was trimmed by 1 base and J by 7 bases, leaving 13 bases between them. CDR3 loop: CASSQGAGLVGELFF. The DNA of the CDR3 is TGTGCCAGCAGCCAAGGGGCAGGGTTGGTCGGGGAGCTGTTTTTT.

V is TRBV5-1 and J is TRBJ2-1; 12 bases align to TRBD2. Germline loops: CDR1 SGHRS, CDR2 YFSETQ. This CDR3 region has 17 residues. The V gene end was trimmed by 4 bases and the J gene end by 5 bases; junction bases not matched to a gene: 10. The CDR3 bases are TGCGCCAGCAGCGGTACTAGCGGGAGGACCCCCCACAATGAGCAGTTCTTC. It translates to CASSGTSGRTPHNEQFF.

Concerning this clone: One end of the junction fails to match germline, which may point to a read error. The same CDR3 also results from other DNA sequences found in this sample. The rearrangement uses TRBV25-1 and TRBJ1-2; possible D gene TRBD1, 6 bases. This CDR3 has 16 amino acids. Looked up from germline, CDR1 is MGHDK and CDR2 is SYGVNS. DNA of the CDR3: TGTGCCAGCAGTCCTTTAGGGCAGGGGACTAAATATGGCTACACCTTC. It yields the protein CASSPLGQGTKYGYTF.